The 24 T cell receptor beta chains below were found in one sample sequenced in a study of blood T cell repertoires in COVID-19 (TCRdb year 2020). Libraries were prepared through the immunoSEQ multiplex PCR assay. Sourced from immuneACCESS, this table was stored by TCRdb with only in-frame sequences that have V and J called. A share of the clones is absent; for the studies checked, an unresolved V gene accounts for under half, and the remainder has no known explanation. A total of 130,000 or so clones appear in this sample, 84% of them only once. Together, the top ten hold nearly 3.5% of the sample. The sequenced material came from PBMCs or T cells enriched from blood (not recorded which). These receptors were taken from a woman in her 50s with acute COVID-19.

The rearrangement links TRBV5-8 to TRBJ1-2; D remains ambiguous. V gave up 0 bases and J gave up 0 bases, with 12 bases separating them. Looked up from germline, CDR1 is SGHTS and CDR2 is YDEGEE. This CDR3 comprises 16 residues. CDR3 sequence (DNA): TGTGCCAGCAGCTTGGATGGCGGATCAGCTAACTATGGCTACACCTTC. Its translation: CASSLDGGSANYGYTF.

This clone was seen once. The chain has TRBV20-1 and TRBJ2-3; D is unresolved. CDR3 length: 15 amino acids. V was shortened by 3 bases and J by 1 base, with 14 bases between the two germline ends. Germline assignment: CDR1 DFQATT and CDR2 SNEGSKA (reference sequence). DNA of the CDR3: TGCAGTGCTAGTGGTAGCCCTAGAGGCACAGATACGCAGTATTTT. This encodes CSASGSPRGTDTQYF.

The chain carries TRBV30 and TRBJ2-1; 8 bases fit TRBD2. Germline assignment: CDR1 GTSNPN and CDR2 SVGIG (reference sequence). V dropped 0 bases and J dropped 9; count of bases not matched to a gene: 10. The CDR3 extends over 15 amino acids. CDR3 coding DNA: TGTGCCTGGAGTGTTCCCGCCGGGAGGGCCGGTGAGCAGTTCTTC. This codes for CAWSVPAGRAGEQFF.

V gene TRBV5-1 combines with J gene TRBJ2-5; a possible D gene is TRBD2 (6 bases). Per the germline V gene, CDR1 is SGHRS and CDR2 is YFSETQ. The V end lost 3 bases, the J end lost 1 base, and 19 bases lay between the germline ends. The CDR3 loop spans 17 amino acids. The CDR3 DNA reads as TGCGCCAGCAGCTGGAAGAAACGGGGGAGCGTCCAAGAGACCCAGTACTTC. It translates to CASSWKKRGSVQETQYF.

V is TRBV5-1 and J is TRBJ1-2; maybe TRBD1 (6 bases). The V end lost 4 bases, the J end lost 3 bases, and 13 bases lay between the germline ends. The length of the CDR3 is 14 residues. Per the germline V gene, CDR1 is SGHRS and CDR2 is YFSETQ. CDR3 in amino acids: CASSGGMGDYGYTF. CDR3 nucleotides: TGCGCCAGCAGCGGGGGCATGGGCGACTATGGCTACACCTTC.

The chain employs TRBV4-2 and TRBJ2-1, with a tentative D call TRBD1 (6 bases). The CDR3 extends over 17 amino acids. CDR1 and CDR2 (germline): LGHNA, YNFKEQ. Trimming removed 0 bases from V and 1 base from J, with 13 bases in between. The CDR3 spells CASSQDRDQGSYNEQFF. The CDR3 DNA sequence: TGTGCCAGCAGCCAAGATCGGGACCAGGGGTCCTACAATGAGCAGTTCTTC.

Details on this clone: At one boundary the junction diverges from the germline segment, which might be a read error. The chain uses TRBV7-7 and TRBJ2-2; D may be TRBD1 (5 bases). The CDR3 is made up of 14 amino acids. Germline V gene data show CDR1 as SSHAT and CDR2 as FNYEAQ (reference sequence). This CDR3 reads CASSLQGNTGELFF. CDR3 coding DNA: TGTGCTAGCAGCTTGCAGGGAAACACCGGGGAGCTGTTTTTT.

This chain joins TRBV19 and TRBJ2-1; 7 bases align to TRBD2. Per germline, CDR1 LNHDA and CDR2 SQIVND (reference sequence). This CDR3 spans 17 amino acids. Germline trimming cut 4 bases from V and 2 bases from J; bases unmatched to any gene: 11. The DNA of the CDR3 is TGTGCCAGTAGTAAAGCTATCGGAGCGGGACCCTACAATGAGCAGTTCTTC. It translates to CASSKAIGAGPYNEQFF.

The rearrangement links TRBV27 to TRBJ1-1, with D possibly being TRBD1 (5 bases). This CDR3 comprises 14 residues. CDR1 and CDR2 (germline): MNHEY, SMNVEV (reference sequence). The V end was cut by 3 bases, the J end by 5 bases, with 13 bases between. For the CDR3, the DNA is TGTGCCAGCAGTTTTCAGGGAAGAGGAACTGAAGCTTTCTTT. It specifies CASSFQGRGTEAFF.

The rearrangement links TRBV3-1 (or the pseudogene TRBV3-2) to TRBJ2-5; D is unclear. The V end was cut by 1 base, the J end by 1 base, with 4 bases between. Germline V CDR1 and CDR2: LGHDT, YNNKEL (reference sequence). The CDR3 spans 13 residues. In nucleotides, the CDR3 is TGTGCCAGCAGCCAAGTTCTCCAAGAGACCCAGTACTTC. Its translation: CASSQVLQETQYF.

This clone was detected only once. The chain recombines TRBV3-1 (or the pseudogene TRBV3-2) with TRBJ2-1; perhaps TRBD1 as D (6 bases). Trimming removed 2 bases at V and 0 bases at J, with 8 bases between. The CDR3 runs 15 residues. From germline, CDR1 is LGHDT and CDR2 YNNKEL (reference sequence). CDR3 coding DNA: TGTGCCAGCAGCCAACAGGGGACCTCCTACAATGAGCAGTTCTTC. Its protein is CASSQQGTSYNEQFF.

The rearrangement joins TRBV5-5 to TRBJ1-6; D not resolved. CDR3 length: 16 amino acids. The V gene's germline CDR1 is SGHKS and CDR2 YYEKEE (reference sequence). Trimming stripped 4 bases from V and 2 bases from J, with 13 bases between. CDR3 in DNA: TGTGCCAGCAGCGACTCACCAAAGGCCTATAATTCACCCCTCCACTTT. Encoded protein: CASSDSPKAYNSPLHF.

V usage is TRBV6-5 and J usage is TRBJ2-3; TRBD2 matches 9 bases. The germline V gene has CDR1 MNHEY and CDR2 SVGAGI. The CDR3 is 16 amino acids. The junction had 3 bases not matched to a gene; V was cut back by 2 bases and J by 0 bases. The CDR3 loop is CASSYGAGGSTDTQYF. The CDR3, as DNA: TGTGCCAGCAGTTACGGAGCGGGAGGAAGCACAGATACGCAGTATTTT.

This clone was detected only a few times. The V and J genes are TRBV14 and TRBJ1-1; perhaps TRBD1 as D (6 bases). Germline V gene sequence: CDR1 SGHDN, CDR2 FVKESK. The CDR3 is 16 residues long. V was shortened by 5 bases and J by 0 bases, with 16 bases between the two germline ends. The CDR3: CASSKGWQGMNTEAFF. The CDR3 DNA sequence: TGTGCCAGCAGCAAGGGATGGCAGGGGATGAACACTGAAGCTTTCTTT.

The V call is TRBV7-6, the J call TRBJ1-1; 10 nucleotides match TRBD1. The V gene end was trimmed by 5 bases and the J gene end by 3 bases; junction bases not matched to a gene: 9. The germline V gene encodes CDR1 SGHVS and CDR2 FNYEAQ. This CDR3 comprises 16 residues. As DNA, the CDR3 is TGTGCCAGCAGCATAAACCCCGGGACAGGGGACACTGAAGCTTTCTTT. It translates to CASSINPGTGDTEAFF.

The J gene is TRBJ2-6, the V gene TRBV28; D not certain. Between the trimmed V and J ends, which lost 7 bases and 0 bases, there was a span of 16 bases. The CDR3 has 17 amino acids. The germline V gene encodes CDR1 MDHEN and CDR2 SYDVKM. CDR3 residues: CASTRDLLLSGANVLTF. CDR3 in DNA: TGTGCCAGCACCCGAGATCTGTTACTCTCTGGGGCCAACGTCCTGACTTTC.

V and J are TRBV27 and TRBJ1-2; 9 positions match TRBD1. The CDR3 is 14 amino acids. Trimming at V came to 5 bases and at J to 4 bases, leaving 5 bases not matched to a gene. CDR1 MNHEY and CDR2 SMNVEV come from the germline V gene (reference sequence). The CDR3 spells CASSGQGHIYGYTF. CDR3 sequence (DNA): TGTGCCAGCAGTGGACAGGGGCATATCTATGGCTACACCTTC.

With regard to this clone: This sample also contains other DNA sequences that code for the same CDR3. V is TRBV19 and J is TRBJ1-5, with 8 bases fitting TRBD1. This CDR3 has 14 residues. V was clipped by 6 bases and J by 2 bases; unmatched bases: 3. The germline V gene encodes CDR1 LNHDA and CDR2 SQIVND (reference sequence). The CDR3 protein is CASSGQGGNQPQHF. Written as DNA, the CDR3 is TGTGCCAGTAGCGGACAGGGCGGCAATCAGCCCCAGCATTTT.

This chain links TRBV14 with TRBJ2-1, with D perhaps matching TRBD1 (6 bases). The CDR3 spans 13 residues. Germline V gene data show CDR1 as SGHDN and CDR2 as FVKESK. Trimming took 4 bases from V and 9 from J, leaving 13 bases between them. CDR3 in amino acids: CASSRGQYGEQFF. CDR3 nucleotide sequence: TGTGCCAGCAGCCGTGGACAGTACGGTGAGCAGTTCTTC.

CDR3 residues: CASSAVPTGELFF. The CDR3 nucleotides read TGTGCCAGCAGTGCAGTTCCAACCGGGGAGCTGTTTTTT. J is TRBJ2-2 and V is TRBV2; D gene unclear. The V gene's germline CDR1 is SNHLY and CDR2 FYNNEI. This CDR3 region has 13 residues. Between the trimmed V and J ends, which lost 4 bases and 5 bases, there was a span of 8 bases.

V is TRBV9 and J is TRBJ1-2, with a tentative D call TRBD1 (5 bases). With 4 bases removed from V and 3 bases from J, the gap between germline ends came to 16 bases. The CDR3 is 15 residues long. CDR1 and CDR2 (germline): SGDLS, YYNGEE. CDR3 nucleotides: TGTGCCAGCAGCCCCACACACGGGGGTGACTATGGCTACACCTTC. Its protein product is CASSPTHGGDYGYTF.

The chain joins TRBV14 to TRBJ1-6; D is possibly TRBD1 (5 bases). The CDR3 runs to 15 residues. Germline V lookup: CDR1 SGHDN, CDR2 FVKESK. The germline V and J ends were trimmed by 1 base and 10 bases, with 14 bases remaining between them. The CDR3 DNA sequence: TGTGCCAGCAGCCAAGTTGGGGGGGTGGAATCACCCCTCCACTTT. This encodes CASSQVGGVESPLHF. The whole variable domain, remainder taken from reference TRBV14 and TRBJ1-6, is EAGVTQFPSHSVIEKGQTVTLRCDPISGHDNLYWYRRVMGKEIKFLLHFVKESKQDESGMPNNRFLAERTGGTYSTLKVQPAELEDSGVYFCASSQVGGVESPLHFGNGTRLTVT.

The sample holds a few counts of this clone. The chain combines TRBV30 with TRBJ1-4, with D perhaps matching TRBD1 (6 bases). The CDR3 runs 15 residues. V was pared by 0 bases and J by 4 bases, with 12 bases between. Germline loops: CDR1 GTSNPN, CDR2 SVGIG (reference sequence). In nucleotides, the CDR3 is TGTGCCTGGAGTGTACCGGACAGCCTTAATGAAAAACTGTTTTTT. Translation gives CAWSVPDSLNEKLFF. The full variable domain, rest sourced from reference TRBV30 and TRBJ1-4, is SQTIHQWPATLVQPVGSPLSLECTVEGTSNPNLYWYRQAAGRGLQLLFYSVGIGQISSEVPQNLSASRPQDRQFILSSKKLLLSDSGFYLCAWSVPDSLNEKLFFGSGTQLSVL.

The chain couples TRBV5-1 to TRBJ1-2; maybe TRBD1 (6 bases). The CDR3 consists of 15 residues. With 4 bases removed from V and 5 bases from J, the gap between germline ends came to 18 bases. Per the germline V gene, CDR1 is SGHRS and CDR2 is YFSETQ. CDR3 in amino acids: CASSLSGQKNYGYTF. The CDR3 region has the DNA TGCGCCAGCAGCCTCAGTGGACAGAAAAATTATGGCTACACCTTC.